This entry concerns a single T cell receptor beta chain. Its antigen is not identified. This specimen belongs to a study of Tregs in tolerant kidney transplant recipients. Study outcomes and limitations: Findings come from small patient numbers and require larger validation. The most relevant donor-specific Treg TCRbeta repertoire apparently came from expansion with activated donor B cells.

Measured with immunoSEQ multiplex PCR; TCRdb has only the in-frame clones, and not every one. The sample records about 20,000 clones, about two thirds being singletons. Sequencing was carried out using Tregs from blood cultured with allogeneic cells. The clonotype comes from a human donor in good health.

Written as DNA, the CDR3 is TGTGCCAGCAGTTCGGGTCCTTGGGGCGGGGAAAAACTGTTTTTT. Translated, it gives CASSSGPWGGEKLFF. The V call is TRBV2, the J call TRBJ1-4, with D possibly matching TRBD1 (5 bases). The ends were cut back, 5 bases at V and 8 bases at J, with 18 bases in the middle. Germline V gene sequence: CDR1 SNHLY, CDR2 FYNNEI. The CDR3 is 15 amino acids.